This TCR beta chain was sequenced in a study of shared clonotypes between healthy human individuals. Genomic DNA per cell subset filled all wells of several immunoSEQ plates. The repertoire was sequenced with immunoSEQ multiplex PCR; TCRdb's copy has only in-frame clones and lacks some. The profile shows roughly 590,000 clones, 95% to 96% of them singletons. Naive CD8 cells lacked CD45RO and underwent positive selection for CCR7, leaving out terminally differentiated effector memory CD45RA+ cells. Healthy and HIV-negative, the adult donors had no recent acute infections or vaccinations. With regard to this clone: Its antigen is still unknown.

The CDR3 spans 20 residues. CDR1 and CDR2 (germline): MDHEN, SYDVKM. Between the trimmed V and J ends, which lost 4 bases and 5 bases, there was a span of 30 bases. Points from the study as a whole: The sole specimen, blood, was sampled, and tissue repertoires likely differ.

The receptor comes from a woman under 40 in good health. Sequenced material: naive CD8+ T cells sorted from blood. The chain carries TRBV28 and TRBJ2-1; TRBD1 or TRBD2 may be the D gene (5 bases each). CDR3 in DNA: TGTGCCAGCAGTTCCCCTTTCCCGGGACCCAACACCCCATTGAACAATGAGCAGTTCTTC. Translating gives CASSSPFPGPNTPLNNEQFF.